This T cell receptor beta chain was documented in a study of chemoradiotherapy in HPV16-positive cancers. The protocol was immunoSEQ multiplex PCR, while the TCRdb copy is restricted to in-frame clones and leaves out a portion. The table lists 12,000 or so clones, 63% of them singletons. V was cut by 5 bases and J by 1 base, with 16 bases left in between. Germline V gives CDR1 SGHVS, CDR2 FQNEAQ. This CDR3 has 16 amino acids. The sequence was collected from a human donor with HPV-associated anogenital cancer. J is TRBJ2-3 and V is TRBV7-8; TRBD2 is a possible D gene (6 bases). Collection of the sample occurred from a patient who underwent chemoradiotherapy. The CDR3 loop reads CASSPWAGGGTDTQYF. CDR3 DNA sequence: TGTGCCAGCAGCCCCTGGGCGGGCGGGGGCACAGATACGCAGTATTTT.